These 20 T cell receptor beta chains came from one sample sequenced in a study of shared clonotypes between healthy human individuals. Assay: immunoSEQ multiplex PCR; the TCRdb copy retains only in-frame clones and omits some. The table shows a few million clones, with approximately 90% occurring only once. The material sequenced was naive CD4+ T cells sorted from blood. As to subset: CD45RA+ positively selected. The receptors shown here come from a man aged 18 to 35 in good health.

The chain couples TRBV25-1 to TRBJ2-7; tentatively, D is TRBD1 or TRBD2 (5 bases each). From germline, CDR1 is MGHDK and CDR2 SYGVNS. V was trimmed by 5 bases and J by 7 bases, leaving 9 bases between them. The CDR3 consists of 11 residues. CDR3 protein: CASSRGREQYF. The CDR3 bases are TGTGCCAGCAGTCGGGGCAGGGAGCAGTACTTC.

The chain carries TRBV6-5 and TRBJ2-7; no reliable D call. Trimming pared 6 bases from V and 6 bases from J, leaving 12 bases between. Germline CDR1 reads MNHEY; CDR2 reads SVGAGI. The length of the CDR3 is 12 residues. In DNA form, the CDR3 reads TGTGCCAGCAGGTCGCGAGGTTTCGAGCAGTACTTC. Encoded protein: CASRSRGFEQYF.

V and J are TRBV18 and TRBJ1-4; unclear D gene. The CDR3 is 15 amino acids. V dropped 1 base and J dropped 0 bases, with 6 bases sitting between them. The V gene's germline CDR1 is KGHSH and CDR2 LQKENI. The CDR3 sequence is CASSPQQPTNEKLFF. The CDR3 nucleotides read TGTGCCAGCTCACCACAACAGCCAACTAATGAAAAACTGTTTTTT.

V is TRBV10-3 and J is TRBJ2-5, with TRBD2 matching 8 bases. CDR3 length: 14 amino acids. J was trimmed by 5 bases and V by 7 bases; bases with no gene match: 9. The V gene's germline CDR1 is ENHRY and CDR2 SYGVKD. CDR3 protein: CAIKGGGPGETQYF. Here the CDR3 DNA reads TGTGCCATCAAAGGCGGGGGGCCGGGGGAGACCCAGTACTTC.

The chain couples TRBV28 to TRBJ2-2; 8 nucleotides line up with TRBD1. V lost 6 bases, J lost 6 bases, and 12 bases stayed unmatched. The CDR3 sequence is 16 residues long. The germline V gene has CDR1 MDHEN and CDR2 SYDVKM. CDR3 residues: CASRRSGQGGAGELFF. The CDR3 region has the DNA TGTGCCAGCAGAAGATCAGGACAGGGTGGGGCCGGGGAGCTGTTTTTT.

In this sample, this clone turned up a few times. J is TRBJ1-1 and V is TRBV6-1; D remains ambiguous. CDR1 MNHNS and CDR2 SASEGT come from the germline V gene. The CDR3 consists of 14 residues. Trimming took 8 bases from V and 1 from J, leaving 14 bases between them. CDR3 amino acids: CASSQTDWNTEAFF. The CDR3 DNA is TGTGCCAGCTCACAAACCGACTGGAACACTGAAGCTTTCTTT.

This clone was recorded once. J is TRBJ2-3 and V is TRBV6-1, with 8 bases lining up with TRBD2. CDR3 length: 18 amino acids. From germline, CDR1 is MNHNS and CDR2 SASEGT. The V segment lost 3 bases and the J segment 0 bases; nucleotides outside the gene matches: 11. Here the CDR3 reads CASSELAGPPFSTDTQYF. In DNA, the CDR3 is TGTGCCAGCAGTGAGTTAGCGGGGCCTCCTTTTAGCACAGATACGCAGTATTTT.

This clone turned up a few times. This chain joins TRBV30 and TRBJ1-1, with 8 bases fitting TRBD1. Germline V gene sequence: CDR1 GTSNPN, CDR2 SVGIG (reference sequence). Losses at the gene ends were 3 bases for V and 0 bases for J; bases not matched to a gene: 0. CDR3 length equals 13 residues. CDR3 sequence reads: CAWRGQVNTEAFF. The CDR3 DNA sequence: TGTGCCTGGAGGGGACAGGTGAACACTGAAGCTTTCTTT.

This clone showed up just a few times. The J gene is TRBJ1-5, the V gene TRBV2; D is unclear. The germline CDR1 and CDR2 sequences are SNHLY and FYNNEI. V lost 1 base, J lost 7 bases, and 8 bases lay in between. The CDR3 is 13 residues long. CDR3 loop: CASSEVTRQPQHF. As DNA, the CDR3 is TGTGCCAGCAGTGAAGTGACCCGGCAGCCCCAGCATTTT.

V is TRBV19 and J is TRBJ1-5; D is unclear. This CDR3 is built from 14 residues. CDR1 is LNHDA and CDR2 is SQIVND in the germline V gene (reference sequence). Trimming stripped 5 bases from V and 9 bases from J, with 17 bases between. The CDR3 region is CASSPRTLGRPQHF. Here the CDR3 DNA reads TGTGCCAGTAGTCCGAGGACTCTTGGTCGGCCCCAGCATTTT.

This sequence joins TRBV10-3 and TRBJ2-3; 8 positions agree with TRBD2. The ends lost 5 bases at V and 2 bases at J; junction bases unmatched: 6. CDR1 is ENHRY, CDR2 SYGVKD, per germline. The CDR3 loop spans 15 amino acids. In DNA, the CDR3 is TGTGCCATCAGTCAAGCGGGGGCCTTCACAGATACGCAGTATTTT. The encoded protein is CAISQAGAFTDTQYF.

This clone appeared a single time. The rearrangement joins TRBV28 to TRBJ2-1; D gene ambiguous. This CDR3 spans 11 amino acids. The V end was cut by 4 bases, the J end by 8 bases, with 6 bases between. Germline V gene lookup returns CDR1 MDHEN and CDR2 SYDVKM. CDR3 residues: CASSSVHEQFF. CDR3 bases: TGTGCCAGCAGTTCAGTCCATGAGCAGTTCTTC.

As to this clone: This specimen includes other DNA sequences encoding the same CDR3. V gene TRBV7-6 combines with J gene TRBJ2-3, with TRBD2 matching 10 bases. The CDR3 spans 14 residues. Germline V gene sequence: CDR1 SGHVS, CDR2 FNYEAQ. V lost 3 bases, J lost 3 bases, and 0 bases stayed unmatched. The CDR3 loop is CASSLGLATDTQYF. CDR3 DNA sequence: TGTGCCAGCAGCTTGGGACTAGCGACAGATACGCAGTATTTT.

CDR3 nucleotide sequence: TGTGCCAGCAGCGTAGGGACAGGCCCTGGAAACACCATATATTTT. This encodes CASSVGTGPGNTIYF. This chain links TRBV9 with TRBJ1-3, with 7 positions matching TRBD1. Looked up from germline, CDR1 is SGDLS and CDR2 is YYNGEE. CDR3 length: 15 amino acids. The trim removed 0 bases at V and 2 bases at J, leaving 2 bases unmatched.

The chain combines TRBV30 with TRBJ2-1; tentative D call: TRBD1 (5 bases). This CDR3 is 15 amino acids long. Looked up from germline, CDR1 is GTSNPN and CDR2 is SVGIG (reference sequence). Trimming stripped 0 bases from V and 0 bases from J, with 9 bases between. CDR3 bases: TGTGCCTGGAGTGTAGGGGTGGGCTCCTACAATGAGCAGTTCTTC. Translation: CAWSVGVGSYNEQFF.

The chain combines TRBV7-9 with TRBJ2-7; D is perhaps TRBD2 (6 bases). Deletions cut 4 bases from V and 2 bases from J, with 18 bases between. Germline CDR1 is SEHNR and CDR2 is FQNEAQ (reference sequence). The CDR3 sequence is 16 residues long. The CDR3 DNA reads as TGTGCCAGCAGCTCCGATAGCGGCTTCTTCCCCTACGAGCAGTACTTC. Translating it yields CASSSDSGFFPYEQYF.

This clone was seen once. This chain uses TRBV4-1 with TRBJ2-3; no reliable D call. With 0 bases removed from V and 0 bases from J, the gap between germline ends came to 7 bases. The CDR3 runs to 15 residues. Per the germline V gene, CDR1 is MGHRA and CDR2 is YSYEKL. CDR3 DNA sequence: TGCGCCAGCAGCCAAGAGGGCAAGAGCACAGATACGCAGTATTTT. The encoded protein is CASSQEGKSTDTQYF.

The CDR3 bases are TGTGCCTGGAGTGTACACAGGGGTGAATCACCCCTCCACTTT. Its translation is CAWSVHRGESPLHF. The chain uses TRBV30 and TRBJ1-6; 7 nucleotides agree with TRBD1. This CDR3 is built from 14 residues. V trimming: 0 bases; J trimming: 10 bases; junction bases outside the gene matches: 6. CDR1 and CDR2 (germline): GTSNPN, SVGIG (reference sequence).

The J gene is TRBJ1-6, the V gene TRBV7-9, with D unresolved. The CDR3 loop spans 16 amino acids. In germline, CDR1 is SEHNR, CDR2 FQNEAQ (reference sequence). With 4 bases removed from V and 5 bases from J, the gap between germline ends came to 15 bases. This CDR3 reads CASSSRSAGDNSPLHF. In DNA, the CDR3 is TGTGCCAGCAGCTCCCGGAGTGCGGGCGATAATTCACCCCTCCACTTT.

The chain carries TRBV2 and TRBJ2-3; D may match TRBD1 or TRBD2 (6 bases each). This CDR3 has 13 amino acids. V lost 8 bases, J lost 7 bases, and 16 bases lay in between. Germline V gene lookup returns CDR1 SNHLY and CDR2 FYNNEI. CDR3 residues: CASSSGGPNTQYF. CDR3 bases: TGTGCCAGCTCTTCCGGGGGCCCAAATACGCAGTATTTT.